This record concerns one TCR beta chain sequence. Its antigen is unknown. The entry originates in a study of T cell responses to AZD1222 COVID-19 vaccine. Study-level findings and limits: Every sample of the repertoires postdated the peak T cell response. Receipt of two AZD1222 doses was followed by a rise in Spike-specific TCR breadth and depth. White British people made up most donors, females outnumbered males, and clonal diversity was possibly underestimated. Along spike, vaccine-associated CD4 TCRs were found throughout, with dominance at 160-218 and 743-854.

Produced via immunoSEQ multiplex PCR; TCRdb's table is partial and in-frame only. The table records roughly 200,000 clones, roughly 92% of them present only once. Germline CDR1 is MDHEN and CDR2 is SYDVKM. The CDR3 runs 12 residues. Trimming cost V 3 bases and J 9 bases, with 6 bases left between them. The chain couples TRBV28 to TRBJ1-6; D is ambiguous. The sequence was obtained from an adult who received the MenACWY meningococcal vaccine as a control. The sample in question was peripheral blood, obtained 28 days after the second dose of the MenACWY control vaccine. This CDR3 reads CASSFPGSPLHF. CDR3 bases: TGTGCCAGCAGTTTCCCCGGTTCACCCCTCCACTTT.